A selection of T cell receptor beta chains follows, all from one sample in a study of siplizumab effects on memory and regulatory T cells. What these receptors recognize is not known. Sequenced by immunoSEQ multiplex PCR; TCRdb stores in-frame clones only, minus some. This table holds more than 10,000 clones, 40% found once. Sequenced: CFSE-low (dividing) CD8+ T cells sorted from an allogeneic mixed lymphocyte reaction. The receptors derive from a human donor in good health; the cells came from an allogeneic mixed lymphocyte reaction. Each CDR3 is given with its conserved first and last residue.

CDR3aa	v_gene	j_gene
CASSGGSGLTEQFF	TRBV9	TRBJ2-1
CASSPLGSNQPQHF	TRBV6-5	TRBJ1-5
CASSKDLTGTSTDTQYF	TRBV19	TRBJ2-3
CASSGTSGSSGELFF	TRBV2	TRBJ2-2
CAWAHGQGAFAEAFF	TRBV30	TRBJ1-1
CASSPRRQGGEETQYF	TRBV11-3	TRBJ2-5
CASSFVGGGGEQYF	TRBV27	TRBJ2-7
CASSQATWESYNEQFF	TRBV4-1	TRBJ2-1
CASSYVDGEGETQYF	TRBV7-6	TRBJ2-5
CASKPQGAGRNTEAFF	TRBV27	TRBJ1-1
CASSLSWVYNQPQHF	TRBV27	TRBJ1-5
CASSEFTDWRIDQPQHF	TRBV6-1	TRBJ1-5
CASSPSDLPSANQETQYF	TRBV4-2	TRBJ2-5
CASSQGVSYEQYF	TRBV4-1	TRBJ2-7
CASSLGTGAYEQYF	TRBV4-1	TRBJ2-7
CASSATSGSGYEQFF	TRBV9	TRBJ2-1
CASSPGTGVFNEQYF	TRBV7-9	TRBJ2-7
CASSQRDRSSYEQYF	TRBV4-2	TRBJ2-7
CASSRDRGHLETQYF	TRBV5-1	TRBJ2-5
CASSYRVQGGAGELFF	TRBV6-5	TRBJ2-2
CASSLVVGKETQYF	TRBV7-9	TRBJ2-5
CASSFSTGEQYF	TRBV5-1	TRBJ2-7
CASSSPTSGNYEQYF	TRBV7-8	TRBJ2-7
CASSWGQGNYEQFF	TRBV2	TRBJ2-1
CASSVPVLATDTQYF	TRBV6-1	TRBJ2-3
CASSDTQGTYGYTF	TRBV6-4	TRBJ1-2
CASSYSGGINQPQHF	TRBV6-5	TRBJ1-5
CASSVGVNYEQYF	TRBV9	TRBJ2-7
CASSLGGGQPQHF	TRBV27	TRBJ1-5
CASSGGPSFYEQYF	TRBV7-8	TRBJ2-7
CASSLGARGVGYTF	TRBV6-5	TRBJ1-2
CASSPTMTGHYGYTF	TRBV7-9	TRBJ1-2
CASRVGGSGQETQYF	TRBV11-3	TRBJ2-5